These 31 T cell receptor beta chains were sequenced from one sample in a study of cytomegalovirus exposure and HLA in healthy donors. Primers for the PCR totalled 60 Vbeta and 13 Jbeta. TCRdb's table, derived via immunoSEQ multiplex PCR, lists solely in-frame clones and lacks some. The sample has over 75,000 clones; over 65% are singletons. Sequenced material: PBMCs. The receptors were sampled from a woman aged 60-70 years in good health and CMV-seronegative.

The chain carries TRBV5-1 and TRBJ2-1; 10 bases are a match to TRBD1. Germline CDR1 reads SGHRS; CDR2 reads YFSETQ. There are 16 residues in the CDR3. After removal of 4 bases from V and 2 bases from J, the junction contained 6 bases not matched to a gene. CDR3 sequence reads: CASSASGTGAYNEQFF. As DNA, the CDR3 is TGCGCCAGCAGCGCCTCCGGGACAGGGGCCTACAATGAGCAGTTCTTC.

The chain carries TRBV5-1 and TRBJ2-2; possible D gene TRBD1, 6 bases. Germline loops: CDR1 SGHRS, CDR2 YFSETQ. Trimming stripped 5 bases from V and 5 bases from J, with 16 bases between. The CDR3 contains 15 residues. The CDR3 nucleotides read TGCGCCAGCAGACTGGACGGACAGCAAACCGGGGAGCTGTTTTTT. Translated, it gives CASRLDGQQTGELFF.

This clone was observed a handful of times. This chain uses TRBV19 with TRBJ1-4, with D unresolved. Trimming took 1 base from V and 1 from J, leaving 4 bases between them. The CDR3 covers 14 residues. Germline-derived CDR1 and CDR2 are LNHDA and SQIVND (reference sequence). The CDR3 is CASSIAGTNEKLFF. CDR3 sequence (DNA): TGTGCCAGTAGTATAGCAGGAACTAATGAAAAACTGTTTTTT.

The CDR3 reads CASKAGGPYEQYF. The CDR3 DNA sequence: TGTGCCAGCAAAGCGGGAGGGCCTTACGAGCAGTACTTC. The rearrangement links TRBV2 to TRBJ2-7, with 10 positions matching TRBD2. Germline V gene sequence: CDR1 SNHLY, CDR2 FYNNEI. With V trimmed by 7 bases and J by 4 bases, 4 bases remained unmatched. The CDR3 consists of 13 residues.

The chain has TRBV4-3 and TRBJ2-1; TRBD1 matches at 8 bases. The CDR3 sequence is 13 residues long. Germline V gene data show CDR1 as LGHNA and CDR2 as YSLEER. Losses at the gene ends were 8 bases for V and 7 bases for J; bases not matched to a gene: 7. The CDR3 DNA is TGCGCCAGCGGAGGACAGGGAGAAAATGAGCAGTTCTTC. Its translation is CASGGQGENEQFF.

The chain has TRBV18 and TRBJ1-1, with 8 bases aligning to TRBD1. The CDR3 is made up of 15 amino acids. Germline-derived CDR1 and CDR2 are KGHSH and LQKENI. V was pared by 3 bases and J by 3 bases, with 6 bases of the junction left unmatched. The CDR3 loop is CASSPGQGRDTEAFF. The CDR3 bases are TGTGCCAGCTCACCCGGACAGGGAAGGGACACTGAAGCTTTCTTT.

V gene TRBV6-5 combines with J gene TRBJ2-5; maybe TRBD2 (6 bases). Germline loops: CDR1 MNHEY, CDR2 SVGAGI. CDR3 length: 16 residues. V was shortened by 2 bases and J by 2 bases, with 15 bases between the two germline ends. CDR3 DNA: TGTGCCAGCAGTTACCTAAAGACGCGGGGACAAGAGACCCAGTACTTC. Its protein is CASSYLKTRGQETQYF.

J is TRBJ2-7 and V is TRBV5-4, with D possibly TRBD2 on 5 matching bases. Germline CDR1 and CDR2: SGHNT and YYREEE (reference sequence). The V end was cut by 4 bases, the J end by 0 bases, with 14 bases between. CDR3 size: 15 residues. The CDR3 bases are TGTGCCAGCAGCCGCCCCGGCAGCGGCTCCTACGAGCAGTACTTC. It codes for CASSRPGSGSYEQYF.

The chain carries TRBV5-6 and TRBJ1-2; TRBD1 matches 7 bases. The CDR3 is 15 residues long. V trimming: 4 bases; J trimming: 5 bases; junction bases outside the gene matches: 11. The germline gives CDR1 SGHDT, CDR2 YYEEEE. CDR3 sequence: CASSASDRRAYGYTF. In DNA, the CDR3 is TGTGCCAGCAGCGCCTCGGACAGGCGGGCGTATGGCTACACCTTC.

The chain carries TRBV13 and TRBJ2-3, with TRBD2 identical over 9 bases. With V trimmed by 8 bases and J by 4 bases, 10 bases remained unmatched. Germline CDR1 and CDR2: PRHDT and FYEKMQ (reference sequence). This CDR3 contains 15 residues. The CDR3 DNA is TGTGCCAGCGGCTCTAGCGGGACGGGCCCAGATACGCAGTATTTT. This codes for CASGSSGTGPDTQYF.

This chain joins TRBV7-8 and TRBJ2-7; TRBD2 aligns across 7 bases. This CDR3 contains 13 residues. After removal of 1 base from V and 12 bases from J, the junction contained 9 bases not matched to a gene. The germline V gene encodes CDR1 SGHVS and CDR2 FQNEAQ. CDR3 sequence (DNA): TGTGCCAGCAGCTTAGACCCTAGCGGCCTACGGTACTTC. The encoded protein is CASSLDPSGLRYF.

This clone was picked up one time. This chain connects TRBV6-7 to TRBJ2-4; the match to TRBD2 covers 8 bases. TRBV6-7 is labeled an ORF, and its function is uncertain. CDR3 length: 14 residues. The ends lost 0 bases at V and 13 bases at J; junction bases unmatched: 8. Here the CDR3 reads CASSYSLSGGKQYF. CDR3 nucleotide sequence: TGTGCCAGCAGTTACTCCCTTTCGGGGGGGAAACAGTACTTC.

The chain joins TRBV5-6 to TRBJ1-1; possibly TRBD1 for D (5 bases). V shed 3 bases and J shed 4 bases, with 10 bases lying between them. Germline CDR1 reads SGHDT; CDR2 reads YYEEEE. The length of the CDR3 is 13 residues. The CDR3 DNA reads as TGTGCCAGCAGCTCGGGGGAGGGCACTGAAGCTTTCTTT. Protein product: CASSSGEGTEAFF.

This clone was detected only a few times. The rearrangement uses TRBV7-2 and TRBJ1-1, with D possibly TRBD1 on 6 matching bases. Trimming cost V 5 bases and J 2 bases, with 9 bases left between them. CDR3 length: 13 residues. Germline CDR1 is SGHTA and CDR2 is FQGNSA. CDR3 in amino acids: CASSRDTNTEAFF. The CDR3 DNA follows: TGTGCCAGCAGCAGGGACACAAACACTGAAGCTTTCTTT.

CDR3 in DNA: TGTGCCAGCAGTGCGGGACAGTACACCGGGGAGCTGTTTTTT. Its protein product is CASSAGQYTGELFF. The V gene is TRBV6-4, the J gene TRBJ2-2, with 7 bases aligning to TRBD1. This CDR3 has 14 amino acids. V was clipped by 4 bases and J by 3 bases; unmatched bases: 2. The germline gives CDR1 MRHNA, CDR2 SNTAGT.

The genes are TRBV19 and TRBJ1-2, with 7 bases that match TRBD1. Trimming at V came to 9 bases and at J to 1 base, leaving 5 bases not matched to a gene. The V gene's germline CDR1 is LNHDA and CDR2 SQIVND (reference sequence). This CDR3 comprises 13 residues. The CDR3 sequence is CASRQGGNYGYTF. The CDR3 DNA follows: TGTGCCAGCCGACAGGGAGGTAACTATGGCTACACCTTC.

The chain uses TRBV9 and TRBJ2-7, with TRBD1 as a possible D gene (5 bases). Trimming took 3 bases from V and 6 from J, leaving 10 bases between them. Per germline, CDR1 SGDLS and CDR2 YYNGEE. The CDR3 is made up of 12 amino acids. CDR3 sequence: CASSADRGEQYF. The CDR3 DNA reads TGTGCCAGCAGCGCCGATAGGGGCGAGCAGTACTTC.

This clone turned up a few times. The rearrangement uses TRBV5-4 and TRBJ2-1, with 7 nucleotides matching TRBD1. V shed 5 bases, J shed 8 bases, and the junction held 7 bases outside the gene matches. The CDR3 spans 13 residues. Germline CDR1 SGHNT, CDR2 YYREEE (reference sequence). CDR3 DNA sequence: TGTGCCAGCAGGACAGGGCATAGGGATGAGCAGTTCTTC. Its translation is CASRTGHRDEQFF.

This sequence joins TRBV7-9 and TRBJ2-5; D is possibly TRBD1 (5 bases). In germline, CDR1 is SEHNR, CDR2 FQNEAQ (reference sequence). The germline V and J ends were trimmed by 0 bases and 3 bases, with 11 bases remaining between them. This CDR3 comprises 15 residues. The CDR3 is CASSLASGPKETQYF. For the CDR3, the DNA is TGTGCCAGCAGCTTAGCGTCAGGGCCTAAAGAGACCCAGTACTTC.

The chain carries TRBV28 and TRBJ1-1; D call uncertain. The CDR3 has 14 amino acids. Trimming shortened V by 6 bases and J by 1 base, and 12 bases separated the two germline ends. Looked up from germline, CDR1 is MDHEN and CDR2 is SYDVKM. The DNA of the CDR3 is TGTGCCAGCAGGGCCGCGGATTGGAACACTGAAGCTTTCTTT. Protein: CASRAADWNTEAFF.

The chain recombines TRBV5-1 with TRBJ2-1, with D unresolved. V was pared by 0 bases and J by 5 bases, with 6 bases between. The germline V gene has CDR1 SGHRS and CDR2 YFSETQ. This CDR3 region has 13 residues. The CDR3 bases are TGCGCCAGCAGCTTGGACAGCAACAATGAGCAGTTCTTC. Its protein is CASSLDSNNEQFF.

This clone came up once. The chain carries TRBV4-3 and TRBJ1-2; D possibly corresponds to TRBD1 (6 bases). CDR3 size: 17 residues. Germline assignment: CDR1 LGHNA and CDR2 YSLEER. V dropped 1 base and J dropped 1 base, with 16 bases sitting between them. As DNA, the CDR3 is TGCGCCAGCAGCCAAGGGACAGTATCCTCTTATAACTATGGCTACACCTTC. Protein: CASSQGTVSSYNYGYTF.

The chain has TRBV4-2 and TRBJ1-2; D is perhaps TRBD1 (5 bases). The CDR3 spans 15 residues. Deletions cut 3 bases from V and 0 bases from J, with 11 bases between. CDR1 is LGHNA and CDR2 is YNFKEQ in the germline V gene. The CDR3, as DNA: TGTGCCAGCAGCCACCCGGGACTGACTAACTATGGCTACACCTTC. It translates to CASSHPGLTNYGYTF.

This chain uses TRBV7-2 with TRBJ1-6; D is unclear. Trimming cost V 5 bases and J 7 bases, with 12 bases left between them. The germline CDR1 and CDR2 sequences are SGHTA and FQGNSA. The length of the CDR3 is 14 residues. The CDR3 DNA reads as TGTGCCAGCAGCCGTAGTGTGTCGAATTCACCCCTCCACTTT. It is translated as CASSRSVSNSPLHF.

This chain uses TRBV2 with TRBJ1-2, with D perhaps matching TRBD1 (6 bases). Trimming took 7 bases from V and 6 from J, leaving 15 bases between them. Germline V lookup: CDR1 SNHLY, CDR2 FYNNEI. The CDR3 runs 13 residues. CDR3: CASTSDSGDGYTF. CDR3 nucleotides: TGTGCCAGCACTTCGGACAGTGGCGATGGCTACACCTTC.

V gene TRBV10-3 combines with J gene TRBJ1-2; D is undetermined. This CDR3 contains 12 residues. Trimming took off 7 bases at V and 8 bases at J, with 14 bases between the two ends. In germline, CDR1 is ENHRY, CDR2 SYGVKD. The CDR3 coding sequence is TGTGCCATCACCGAGGGCGGTGGGGGCTACACCTTC. Translation: CAITEGGGGYTF.

The CDR3 sequence: CASSESGQINEKLFF. DNA for the CDR3: TGCGCCAGCAGTGAGTCGGGGCAGATCAATGAAAAACTGTTTTTT. The chain joins TRBV10-2 to TRBJ1-4, with a tentative D call TRBD1 (5 bases). Germline CDR1 is WSHSY and CDR2 is SAAADI. The CDR3 consists of 15 residues. V dropped 0 bases and J dropped 5 bases, with 10 bases sitting between them.

The chain employs TRBV7-8 and TRBJ1-5, with D possibly matching TRBD1 (6 bases). The V gene lost 6 bases and the J gene lost 0 bases, with 33 bases spanning the gap. Germline V gene data show CDR1 as SGHVS and CDR2 as FQNEAQ. There are 22 residues in the CDR3. This CDR3 reads CASSSGAGIVGESIYSNQPQHF. The CDR3 DNA follows: TGTGCCAGCAGTTCAGGGGCTGGAATAGTAGGGGAGTCGATATATAGCAATCAGCCCCAGCATTTT.

This clone has more than one count but fewer than ten. The chain employs TRBV30 and TRBJ2-1, with TRBD2 identical over 7 bases. Germline trimming cut 4 bases from V and 8 bases from J; bases unmatched to any gene: 8. Germline CDR1 GTSNPN, CDR2 SVGIG (reference sequence). The CDR3 has 13 amino acids. This CDR3 reads CAWKGGSYHEQFF. DNA of the CDR3: TGTGCCTGGAAGGGCGGGAGCTATCATGAGCAGTTCTTC.

This clone was counted once. This chain links TRBV30 with TRBJ1-5; D possibly corresponds to TRBD1 (5 bases). The V gene's germline CDR1 is GTSNPN and CDR2 SVGIG (reference sequence). This CDR3 is 13 amino acids long. Trimming stripped 3 bases from V and 6 bases from J, with 12 bases between. The CDR3 bases are TGTGCCTGGAGGGGGCGGCAGGGTCAGCCCCAGCATTTT. It codes for CAWRGRQGQPQHF.

This chain links TRBV7-9 with TRBJ1-2; unclear D gene. V was pared by 1 base and J by 2 bases, with 8 bases between. Per germline, CDR1 SEHNR and CDR2 FQNEAQ (reference sequence). This CDR3 has 14 residues. The CDR3 bases are TGTGCCAGCAGCTTAGGGGCCTCCAACTATGGCTACACCTTC. This translates into CASSLGASNYGYTF.